Included here is one T cell receptor (beta chain) sequence, with context. The antigen is undetermined. The entry originates in a study of blood T cells in healthy people across ages. Overall study findings and caveats: Unsorted PBMCs blocked a conclusive comparison of naive and antigen-experienced cells. As age increased, TCR beta diversity per million T cells fell in a roughly linear fashion.

Each individual donor underwent a draw of roughly 10 milliliters of peripheral blood. The CDR3 totals 16 residues. Germline CDR1 SQVTM, CDR2 ANQGSEA. J was trimmed by 7 bases and V by 2 bases; bases with no gene match: 15. The use of a sample-barcoded 5' primer and a J-beta primer mix characterized a second PCR of about 7 to 12 cycles. TCRdb re-called the 5' RACE reads through MiXCR, storing one row per CDR3 protein. The sample yields hundreds of thousands of distinct CDR3 sequences, under 30% seen once. Specimen: blood. The clonotype comes from a woman of 80 years or more in good health. The rearrangement uses TRBV29-1 and TRBJ1-2, with 8 bases lining up with TRBD1. The CDR3 DNA sequence: TGCAGCGTTGAACAAGTCGGCAGGGGGCGGGTGTCTGGCTACACCTTC. Amino acids: CSVEQVGRGRVSGYTF. The variable domain in full, with the rest retrieved from reference TRBV29-1 and TRBJ1-2, is SAVISQKPSRDICQRGTSLTIQCQVDSQVTMMFWYRQQPGQSLTLIATANQGSEATYESGFVIDKFPISRPNLTFSTLTVSNMSPEDSSIYLCSVEQVGRGRVSGYTFGSGTRLTVV.